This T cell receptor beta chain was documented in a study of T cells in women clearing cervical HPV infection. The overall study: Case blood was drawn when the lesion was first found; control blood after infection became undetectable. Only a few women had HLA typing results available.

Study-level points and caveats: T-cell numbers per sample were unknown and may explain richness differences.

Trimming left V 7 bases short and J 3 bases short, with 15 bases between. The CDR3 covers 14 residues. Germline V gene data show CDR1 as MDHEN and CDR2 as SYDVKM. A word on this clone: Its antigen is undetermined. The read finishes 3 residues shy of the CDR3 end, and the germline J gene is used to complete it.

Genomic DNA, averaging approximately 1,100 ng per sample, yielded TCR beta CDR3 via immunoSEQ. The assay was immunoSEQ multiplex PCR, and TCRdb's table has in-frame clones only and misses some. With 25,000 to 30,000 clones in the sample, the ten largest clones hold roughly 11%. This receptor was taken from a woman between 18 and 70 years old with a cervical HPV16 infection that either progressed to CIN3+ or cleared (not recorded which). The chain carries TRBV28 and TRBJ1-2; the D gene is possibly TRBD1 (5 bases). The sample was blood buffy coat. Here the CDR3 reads CASINWGLDYGYTF. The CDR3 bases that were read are TGTGCCAGCATCAATTGGGGACTGGACTATGGC.